This note documents a single T cell receptor beta chain sequence. Its specificity is not known. Evenly divided among several immunoSEQ plates was the genomic DNA of each subset. Original handling: Filtering differed since immunoSEQ provided only junctions, with no quality scores. Sequenced by immunoSEQ multiplex PCR; TCRdb stores in-frame clones only, minus some. V, J and clone size reflect that table, while D and trimming were determined from the DNA. Of over 400,000 clones listed, 95% to 97% were seen once; the top ten hold 0.055% to 0.075%. This CDR3 has 12 residues. V lost 0 bases to trimming and J lost 4 bases, with 7 bases between them. CDR1 is GTSNPN, CDR2 SVGIG, per germline (reference sequence). The sample comes from a study of shared clonotypes between healthy human individuals. Study-level findings and limits: Estimated richness values were generally larger in naive subsets than in memory subsets.

The genes are TRBV30 and TRBJ2-7; D ambiguous. Sequencing input: naive CD4+ T cells sorted from blood. The subset was: CD45RA+ positively selected. The sequence was obtained from a young woman in good health. In DNA, the CDR3 is TGTGCCTGGAGTGTGTTAGGGTACGAGCAGTACTTC. Its translation: CAWSVLGYEQYF.